This T cell receptor (beta chain) was captured in a study of blood T cell repertoires in COVID-19. This table comes from immunoSEQ multiplex PCR, and its TCRdb copy is limited to in-frame clones, with some not included. This table holds 240,000 or so clones, 86% found once. The CDR3 spans 13 residues. CDR1 is DFQATT and CDR2 is SNEGSKA in the germline V gene (reference sequence). Between the trimmed V and J ends, which lost 3 bases and 8 bases, there was a span of 13 bases. The TCR was taken from a woman aged 45 to 65 who had recovered from COVID-19. This rearrangement joins TRBV20-1 to TRBJ1-4, with D possibly matching TRBD1 (6 bases). The material sequenced was PBMCs or T cells enriched from blood (not recorded which). The chain's CDR3 is CSASRQAGEKLFF. The CDR3, as DNA: TGCAGTGCTAGTAGACAGGCTGGGGAAAAACTGTTTTTT.